This is a list of T cell receptor beta chains from one sample in a study of radiation and T cells in renal cell carcinoma. The data were produced by immunoSEQ multiplex PCR, yet TCRdb's version contains in-frame clones alone and is incomplete. The sample holds approximately 120,000 clones; 65% to 85% are singletons and the top ten take 5.8%. The specimen comprised blood, sampled from a patient whose treatment included radiotherapy and nephrectomy. The receptors come from a man in his fifties with renal cell carcinoma. Both conserved end residues are part of each CDR3.

CDR3 length,J gene,V gene,CDR3 protein
13,TRBJ1-6,TRBV7-6,CASSPQYNSPLHF
13,TRBJ1-1,TRBV7-3,CASSPFRGSEAFF
14,TRBJ1-1,TRBV5-1,CASSEQGWVTEAFF
12,TRBJ2-4,TRBV6-1,CASSEFQVIQYF
14,TRBJ2-1,TRBV13,CASSRARNLNEQFF
14,TRBJ1-1,TRBV7-8,CASSLVYGNTEAFF
15,TRBJ2-5,TRBV19,CASSIGRQGTETQYF
14,TRBJ1-1,TRBV7-9,CASSLRTGGTEAFF
14,TRBJ1-4,TRBV29-1,CSVEVGRAQEKLFF
16,TRBJ2-5,TRBV7-8,CASSLEGRGWQETQYF
16,TRBJ1-5,TRBV4-1,CASSQDPQGAYQPQHF
13,TRBJ2-2,TRBV5-1,CASSLGDTGELFF
13,TRBJ2-3,TRBV5-1,CASSPTGTDTQYF
14,TRBJ1-2,TRBV2,CASRSGGATYGYTF
15,TRBJ2-3,TRBV4-1,CASSRKPTSTDTQYF
15,TRBJ1-5,TRBV2,CASSDSYRGSQPQHF
14,TRBJ2-5,TRBV10-1,CASTIGTSQETQYF
14,TRBJ1-2,TRBV30,CAWNRAGQALGYTF
18,TRBJ2-1,TRBV4-1,CASSQGRQGPRVWDEQFF
18,TRBJ2-4,TRBV10-2,CASSESISSGMGRNIQYF
17,TRBJ2-1,TRBV10-3,CAISESTGQGAFDEQFF
14,TRBJ1-6,TRBV18,CASSPGTGLSTLHF
16,TRBJ2-6,TRBV7-8,CASSFTLNTGANVLTF
14,TRBJ1-1,TRBV5-1,CASSLVSYNTEAFF
15,TRBJ1-2,TRBV30,CAWRSVRWSGVGYTF
13,TRBJ1-5,TRBV19,CASTDRLEQPQHF
16,TRBJ2-3,TRBV7-2,CASSFLSGGRADTQYF
16,TRBJ2-2,TRBV4-2,CASSQASGTATGELFF
15,TRBJ1-4,TRBV6-5,CASSYTQGLGEKLFF
15,TRBJ2-3,TRBV10-1,CASSESGLASDTQYF
15,TRBJ1-5,TRBV7-6,CASSLDGTKYQPQHF
13,TRBJ2-1,TRBV7-8,CASSLGKTGYQFF
14,TRBJ2-3,TRBV6-5,CASRLAGGTDTQYF
15,TRBJ2-3,TRBV9,CASSAVGGRADTQYF
13,TRBJ2-7,TRBV10-1,CASSDSGEYEQYF
13,TRBJ2-1,TRBV7-2,CASSLTGRGEQFF
14,TRBJ2-5,TRBV13,CASSVTGGGETQYF
15,TRBJ2-7,TRBV12-5,CASEPGDGDSDEQYF
17,TRBJ2-3,TRBV10-1,CASSMRVTTGATDTQYF
15,TRBJ2-1,TRBV10-3,CAISRGTSEYNEQFF
16,TRBJ2-4,TRBV27,CASSSDREVRQGIQYF
14,TRBJ2-1,TRBV2,CASSEMALSNEQFF
13,TRBJ2-1,TRBV7-3,CASSLTDWGEQFF
14,TRBJ2-7,TRBV6-5,CASSYSPRTYEQYF
14,TRBJ2-1,TRBV2,CASRSGEIYNEQFF
14,TRBJ2-7,TRBV6-6,CASSPQVPAYEQYF
11,TRBJ1-2,TRBV29-1,CSAAAGYGYTF
18,TRBJ2-7,TRBV12-5,CASGLVRAVPGHDYEQYF
15,TRBJ1-1,TRBV29-1,CSVESRDKMNTEAFF
14,TRBJ2-1,TRBV7-9,CASSLDRLGDEQFF
13,TRBJ2-7,TRBV6-5,CASRLAGAHEQYF
15,TRBJ2-7,TRBV7-9,CASSLGADSTYEQYF
15,TRBJ1-6,TRBV4-2,CASSLDLLANSPLHF
16,TRBJ2-7,TRBV4-1,CASSQDLASGSREQYF